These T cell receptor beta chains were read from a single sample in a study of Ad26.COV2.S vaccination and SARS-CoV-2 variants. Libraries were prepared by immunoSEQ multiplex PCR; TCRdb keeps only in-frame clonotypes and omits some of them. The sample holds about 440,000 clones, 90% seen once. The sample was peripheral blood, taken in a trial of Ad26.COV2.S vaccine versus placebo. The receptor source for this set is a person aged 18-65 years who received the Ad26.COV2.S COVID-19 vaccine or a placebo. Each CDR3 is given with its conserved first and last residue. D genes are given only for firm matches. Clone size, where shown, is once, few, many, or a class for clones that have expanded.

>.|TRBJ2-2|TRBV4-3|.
CASSQDPGVGTGELFF
TGCGCCAGCAGCCAAGATCCGGGGGTTGGAACCGGGGAGCTGTTTTTT
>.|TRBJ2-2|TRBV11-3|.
CASSLHHTGELFF
TGTGCCAGCAGCTTGCATCACACCGGGGAGCTGTTTTTT
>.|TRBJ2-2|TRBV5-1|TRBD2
CASSLLAGGPGELFF
TGCGCCAGCAGCTTGCTAGCGGGAGGGCCCGGGGAGCTGTTTTTT
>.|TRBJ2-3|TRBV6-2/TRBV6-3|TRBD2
CASSPRTSGREQTDTQYF
TGTGCCAGCAGTCCCCGGACTAGCGGGAGGGAACAGACAGATACGCAGTATTTT
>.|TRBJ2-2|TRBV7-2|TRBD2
CASSLAVSGRVGELFF
TGTGCCAGCAGCTTAGCTGTTAGCGGGAGGGTCGGGGAGCTGTTTTTT
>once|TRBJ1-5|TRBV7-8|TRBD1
CASSSGTGGGANQPQHF
TGTGCCAGCAGCTCCGGGACAGGGGGAGGGGCCAATCAGCCCCAGCATTTT
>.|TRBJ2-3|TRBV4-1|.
CASSQVGSPGDTQYF
TGCGCCAGCAGCCAAGTCGGGTCGCCTGGAGATACGCAGTATTTT
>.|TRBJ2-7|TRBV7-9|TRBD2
CASSLGTSGRNHEQYF
TGTGCCAGCAGCCTCGGGACTAGCGGGAGGAACCACGAGCAGTACTTC
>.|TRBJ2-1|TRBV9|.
CASSVVHNEQFF
TGTGCCAGCAGCGTAGTCCACAATGAGCAGTTCTTC
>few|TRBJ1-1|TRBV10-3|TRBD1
CAISESSGGTLNTEAFF
TGTGCCATCAGTGAGTCATCAGGGGGCACTTTGAACACTGAAGCTTTCTTT
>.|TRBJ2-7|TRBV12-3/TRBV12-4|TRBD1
CASSGTVPYEQYF
TGTGCCAGCAGTGGGACAGTACCCTACGAGCAGTACTTC
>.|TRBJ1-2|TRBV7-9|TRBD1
CASSPGTANNYGYTF
TGTGCCAGCAGCCCCGGGACAGCGAATAACTATGGCTACACCTTC
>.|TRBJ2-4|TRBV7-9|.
CASSFGGQAKNIQYF
TGTGCCAGCAGCTTTGGAGGACAGGCCAAAAACATTCAGTACTTC
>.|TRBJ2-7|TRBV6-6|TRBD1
CASSTTGLAYEQYF
TGTGCCAGCAGCACGACAGGGTTGGCCTACGAGCAGTACTTC
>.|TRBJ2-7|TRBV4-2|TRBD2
CASSQGIAGNYEQYF
TGTGCCAGCAGCCAAGGGATAGCGGGAAACTACGAGCAGTACTTC
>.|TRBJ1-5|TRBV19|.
CASSIGTYSNQPQHF
TGTGCCAGTAGTATAGGGACATATAGCAATCAGCCCCAGCATTTT